The 25 T cell receptor beta chains listed next were all sequenced from one sample in a study of early T cells in non-severe SARS-CoV-2 infection. TCRdb re-derived calls from the 5' RACE reads in MiXCR, one entry per CDR3 protein. The table has 50,000 to 70,000 distinct CDR3 sequences, around an eighth seen once. Sequenced input: whole blood. These receptor sequences come from an adult who was a healthcare worker with PCR-confirmed SARS-CoV-2 infection or an uninfected control (not recorded which).

In its sample, this clonotype was seen a few times. This sequence joins TRBV7-3 and TRBJ2-2, with unresolved D. Deletions cut 5 bases from V and 3 bases from J, with 4 bases between. The germline V gene has CDR1 SGHTA and CDR2 FQGTGA. There are 12 residues in the CDR3. The CDR3 DNA reads TGTGCCAGCAGCCGCGACACCGGGGAGCTGTTTTTT. It translates to CASSRDTGELFF. Based on the CDR3 plus reference TRBV7-3 and TRBJ2-2, the full variable domain is GAGVSQTPSNKVTEKGKYVELRCDPISGHTALYWYRQSLGQGPEFLIYFQGTGAADDSGLPNDRFFAVRPEGSVSTLKIQRTERGDSAVYLCASSRDTGELFFGEGSRLTVL.

The CDR3 sequence is CSARRGGADTDTQYF. DNA for the CDR3: TGCAGTGCTAGGAGGGGGGGTGCGGACACAGATACGCAGTATTTT. V gene TRBV20-1 combines with J gene TRBJ2-3; possibly TRBD2 for D (7 bases). Germline loops: CDR1 DFQATT, CDR2 SNEGSKA (reference sequence). The V gene lost 3 bases and the J gene lost 2 bases, with 15 bases spanning the gap. The CDR3 runs 15 residues.

This clonotype has a handful of counts. The chain carries TRBV29-1 and TRBJ2-5; TRBD1 agrees at 10 bases. This CDR3 is built from 13 residues. The trim removed 4 bases at V and 5 bases at J, leaving 4 bases unmatched. Germline loops: CDR1 SQVTM, CDR2 ANQGSEA. The CDR3 protein is CSVVQGQGETQYF. CDR3 bases: TGCAGCGTTGTTCAGGGACAGGGGGAGACCCAGTACTTC. The whole variable domain, filled in from reference TRBV29-1 and TRBJ2-5, reads SAVISQKPSRDICQRGTSLTIQCQVDSQVTMMFWYRQQPGQSLTLIATANQGSEATYESGFVIDKFPISRPNLTFSTLTVSNMSPEDSSIYLCSVVQGQGETQYFGPGTRLLVL.

This clonotype was detected many times. V and J are TRBV2 and TRBJ1-3; 7 bases match TRBD1. The CDR3 covers 16 residues. V was clipped by 5 bases and J by 0 bases; unmatched bases: 7. Per germline, CDR1 SNHLY and CDR2 FYNNEI. Here the CDR3 reads CASSLQGIRSGNTIYF. The CDR3 DNA reads as TGTGCCAGCAGTTTACAGGGGATCCGCTCTGGAAACACCATATATTTT.

The chain recombines TRBV6-5 with TRBJ2-2; D gene ambiguous. This CDR3 region has 19 residues. V lost 2 bases, J lost 0 bases, and 19 bases lay in between. The V gene's germline CDR1 is MNHEY and CDR2 SVGAGI. The CDR3 spells CASSYANSASHANTGELFF. In nucleotides, the CDR3 is TGTGCCAGCAGTTACGCCAACTCCGCTTCCCACGCGAACACCGGGGAGCTGTTTTTT.

The chain has TRBV7-6 and TRBJ2-7; 11 bases fit TRBD2. Trimming at V came to 5 bases and at J to 3 bases, leaving 3 bases not matched to a gene. Germline CDR1 reads SGHVS; CDR2 reads FNYEAQ. The CDR3 is made up of 14 amino acids. CDR3: CASSASGRSYEQYF. The CDR3 DNA sequence: TGTGCCAGCAGCGCTAGCGGGAGGAGCTACGAGCAGTACTTC.

This clonotype was seen at least ten times. The chain is built from TRBV2 and TRBJ2-1; 9 bases line up with TRBD2. Germline V CDR1 and CDR2: SNHLY, FYNNEI. V dropped 6 bases and J dropped 4; count of bases not matched to a gene: 7. The CDR3 has 15 residues. In DNA, the CDR3 is TGTGCCAGCAGCTCCGCAGCGGGGGGTTACAATGAGCAGTTCTTC. The encoded protein is CASSSAAGGYNEQFF.

This sequence joins TRBV20-1 and TRBJ1-1, with D perhaps matching TRBD1 (6 bases). The V gene lost 1 base and the J gene lost 5 bases, with 8 bases spanning the gap. CDR1 is DFQATT, CDR2 SNEGSKA, per germline (reference sequence). This CDR3 has 12 amino acids. The CDR3 DNA is TGCAGTGCTAGAGCAGGGGAGACTGAAGCTTTCTTT. Residues: CSARAGETEAFF.

The sample holds many counts of this clonotype. The chain recombines TRBV7-6 with TRBJ2-3; D gene ambiguous. This CDR3 region has 13 residues. V was shortened by 4 bases and J by 6 bases, with 11 bases between the two germline ends. Germline values: CDR1 SGHVS, CDR2 FNYEAQ. CDR3 sequence: CASSSPSWDTQYF. CDR3 nucleotides: TGTGCCAGCAGCTCCCCATCTTGGGATACGCAGTATTTT.

With regard to this clonotype: This may stem from a read error, because a much larger clone lies one nucleotide away. V is TRBV2 and J is TRBJ2-1; D gene ambiguous. Germline V lookup: CDR1 SNHLY, CDR2 FYNNEI. The CDR3 has 13 amino acids. V was trimmed by 7 bases and J by 6 bases, leaving 13 bases between them. The CDR3 loop reads CASIAGAINEQFF. The CDR3 DNA reads as TGTGCCAGCATCGCCGGCGCGATCAATGAGCAGTTCTTC.

V and J are TRBV29-1 and TRBJ2-3; D ambiguous. Germline V lookup: CDR1 SQVTM, CDR2 ANQGSEA. Trimming removed 5 bases at V and 2 bases at J, with 14 bases between. The CDR3 is 14 residues long. CDR3 in amino acids: CSVKNLLNTDTQYF. The CDR3 region has the DNA TGCAGCGTTAAAAATTTACTAAACACAGATACGCAGTATTTT.

This clonotype came up many times. The chain carries TRBV7-2 and TRBJ1-6; a weak D match, TRBD1 (6 bases). Germline assignment: CDR1 SGHTA and CDR2 FQGNSA. CDR3 length equals 14 residues. The V and J ends lost 5 bases and 5 bases respectively, with 10 bases between them. The CDR3 nucleotides are TGTGCCAGCAGCCCTGGACAGCATAATTCACCCCTCCACTTT. Translated: CASSPGQHNSPLHF.

There are a few counts of this clonotype. The chain joins TRBV6-5 to TRBJ2-5; D perhaps matches TRBD2 (5 bases). This CDR3 is 14 amino acids long. Germline-derived CDR1 and CDR2 are MNHEY and SVGAGI. V lost 5 bases and J 1 base, leaving 11 bases between the germline ends. In DNA form, the CDR3 reads TGTGCCAGCAGTAAAGACTACCTCCAAGAGACCCAGTACTTC. The encoded protein is CASSKDYLQETQYF.

This clonotype has only a few counts. The chain employs TRBV5-8 and TRBJ2-3, with D perhaps TRBD2 (5 bases). The V end lost 3 bases, the J end lost 5 bases, and 13 bases lay between the germline ends. The CDR3 is 14 residues long. Germline CDR1 and CDR2: SGHTS and YDEGEE. The CDR3 region has the DNA TGTGCCAGCAGCTGGAACCTCGGGGAAGATACGCAGTATTTT. Translation gives CASSWNLGEDTQYF. Together with reference TRBV5-8 and TRBJ2-3, the CDR3 gives the full variable domain: EAGVTQSPTHLIKTRGQQATLRCSPISGHTSVYWYQQALGLGLQFLLWYDEGEERNRGNFPPRFSGRQFPNYSSELNVNALELEDSALYLCASSWNLGEDTQYFGPGTRLTVL.

At least ten counts were recorded for this clonotype. In DNA, the CDR3 is TGTGCCAGCAGCTTAGATTACGCCAGTTACGAGCAGTACTTC. As protein: CASSLDYASYEQYF. The genes are TRBV11-2 and TRBJ2-7; D gene uncertain. This CDR3 has 14 amino acids. The V gene's germline CDR1 is SGHAT and CDR2 FQNNGV. The V gene lost 0 bases and the J gene lost 4 bases, with 10 bases spanning the gap.

This clonotype occurred many times. V usage is TRBV15 and J usage is TRBJ2-1; 9 bases align to TRBD1. Germline loops: CDR1 LNHNV, CDR2 YYDKDF (reference sequence). There are 17 residues in the CDR3. V was clipped by 3 bases and J by 0 bases; unmatched bases: 6. CDR3 bases: TGTGCCACCAGCAGTTTCGGGACAGGGAGCTCCTACAATGAGCAGTTCTTC. Translating it yields CATSSFGTGSSYNEQFF.

This clonotype was counted ten times or more. The J gene is TRBJ2-1, the V gene TRBV10-3; a weak D match, TRBD2 (6 bases). V was cut by 3 bases and J by 9 bases, with 12 bases left in between. Germline assignment: CDR1 ENHRY and CDR2 SYGVKD. This CDR3 contains 13 residues. The CDR3 DNA sequence: TGTGCCATCAGTGAACGTCGGGGGAGTGAGCAGTTCTTC. Residues: CAISERRGSEQFF.

This chain uses TRBV7-2 with TRBJ2-3; D remains unclear. The CDR3 sequence is 14 residues long. V gave up 5 bases and J gave up 6 bases, with 15 bases separating them. Germline V lookup: CDR1 SGHTA, CDR2 FQGNSA. Written as DNA, the CDR3 is TGTGCCAGCAGCCGAATCTTCGCCGGCGATACGCAGTATTTT. This encodes CASSRIFAGDTQYF. Together with reference TRBV7-2 and TRBJ2-3, the CDR3 gives the full variable domain: GAGVSQSPSNKVTEKGKDVELRCDPISGHTALYWYRQSLGQGLEFLIYFQGNSAPDKSGLPSDRFSAERTGGSVSTLTIQRTQQEDSAVYLCASSRIFAGDTQYFGPGTRLTVL.

This chain uses TRBV11-2 with TRBJ2-5; 8 nucleotides agree with TRBD2. The germline CDR1 and CDR2 sequences are SGHAT and FQNNGV. Unmatched junction bases numbered 9, after V lost 4 bases and J lost 5 bases. The CDR3 is made up of 15 amino acids. CDR3 nucleotides: TGTGCCAGCAGCTCCTCGGGACTAGAAGGCGAGACCCAGTACTTC. Its translation is CASSSSGLEGETQYF.

This clonotype has just a few counts. The rearrangement uses TRBV15 and TRBJ1-2; 8 positions agree with TRBD1. J was trimmed by 10 bases and V by 4 bases; bases with no gene match: 11. CDR1 and CDR2 from the germline V gene are LNHNV and YYDKDF (reference sequence). The CDR3 has 14 amino acids. The CDR3 region has the DNA TGTGCCACCAGCACGACGACAGGGGTTGATATCTACACCTTC. It specifies CATSTTTGVDIYTF.

The chain is built from TRBV7-8 and TRBJ2-1; D may be TRBD1 or TRBD2 (5 bases each). The V end lost 1 base, the J end lost 4 bases, and 17 bases lay between the germline ends. The CDR3 spans 17 residues. Germline assignment: CDR1 SGHVS and CDR2 FQNEAQ. CDR3 residues: CASSLVGGMGRYNEQFF. Here the CDR3 DNA reads TGTGCCAGCAGCTTAGTCGGAGGCATGGGGCGATACAATGAGCAGTTCTTC.

In this sample, this clonotype turned up a few times. This chain joins TRBV7-2 and TRBJ2-1; no firm D call. CDR1 is SGHTA and CDR2 is FQGNSA in the germline V gene. CDR3 length: 16 amino acids. Trimming shortened V by 1 base and J by 5 bases, and 15 bases separated the two germline ends. The CDR3 loop reads CASSLDPRSYNNEQFF. CDR3 sequence (DNA): TGTGCCAGCAGCTTAGATCCTAGGAGTTACAACAATGAGCAGTTCTTC.

The J gene is TRBJ1-2, the V gene TRBV20-1; 10 nucleotides line up with TRBD1. CDR1 and CDR2 (germline): DFQATT, SNEGSKA (reference sequence). CDR3 length equals 13 residues. The chain's CDR3 is CSTGQGVTYGYTF. CDR3 DNA: TGCAGCACCGGACAGGGGGTTACCTATGGCTACACCTTC.

The table lists this clonotype with a few counts. The chain joins TRBV12-3 or TRBV12-4 to TRBJ1-2; the match to TRBD1 covers 12 bases. The CDR3 consists of 17 residues. V lost 5 bases and J lost 4; bases outside the gene matches: 11. CDR3 sequence (DNA): TGTGCCAGCAGTCCCAAATCGGGACAGGGGGCCGCCTATGGCTACACCTTC. Translated, it gives CASSPKSGQGAAYGYTF.

This clonotype appeared many times. The genes are TRBV28 and TRBJ2-1; 10 bases map to TRBD2. Germline V gene sequence: CDR1 MDHEN, CDR2 SYDVKM. V was pared by 5 bases and J by 5 bases, with 6 bases of the junction left unmatched. The CDR3 is 15 amino acids. For the CDR3, the DNA is TGTGCCAGCAGTGAGGGACTAGCGAGCAACAATGAGCAGTTCTTC. Translation: CASSEGLASNNEQFF.